Listed below are T cell receptor beta chains from one sample, sequenced in a study of sequential checkpoint blockade in melanoma. Assay used: immunoSEQ multiplex PCR; TCRdb lists only in-frame clones, some missing. The sample holds some 40,000 clones, approximately 84% seen once. Sequenced material: CD8+ T cells sorted from blood (inferred from file names), taken from a patient given nivolumab and ipilimumab in sequence. The receptors derive from a human donor with melanoma. Each CDR3 is given with its conserved first and last residue. Fields, in order: CDR3 DNA, CDR3 protein, V gene, D gene, J gene, clone size. D genes are given only for firm matches. Where a row states a size, it is once, few, many or the class of an expanded clone; other rows omit it.

TGCGCCAGCAGCCCTCCGGGACAGGGGGCCTATTCACCCCTCCACTTT CASSPPGQGAYSPLHF TRBV4-1 TRBD1 TRBJ1-6 -
TGTGCCAGCAGCTTAGGCACAGGCAATGGCTACACCTTC CASSLGTGNGYTF TRBV7-9 - TRBJ1-2 -
TGTGCCAGCAGTTTATCGGGAGAGGGAAACATTCAGTACTTC CASSLSGEGNIQYF TRBV27 - TRBJ2-4 -
TGTGCCAGCAGTTGGGACAGCAATCTTGAGGCTTTCTTT CASSWDSNLEAFF TRBV6-5 TRBD1 TRBJ1-1 -
TGTGCCAGTAGCCCTGGGACAGGAGGCACTGAAGCTTTCTTT CASSPGTGGTEAFF TRBV19 TRBD1 TRBJ1-1 -
TGTGCCAGCAGCTGGGCATCAGGTAGCTCCTACAATGAGCAGTTCTTC CASSWASGSSYNEQFF TRBV5-5 - TRBJ2-1 -
TGTGCCAGCAGCTTAGGATTCGGGTCTAGCACAGATACGCAGTATTTT CASSLGFGSSTDTQYF TRBV7-9 - TRBJ2-3 -
TGCAGCGTAGCCGGGACAGGATTTAGCTACGAGCAGTACTTC CSVAGTGFSYEQYF TRBV29-1 TRBD1 TRBJ2-7 -
TGTGCCAGCAGCTCCTCGGGAAATCGCCAGCCCCAGCATTTT CASSSSGNRQPQHF TRBV11-2 - TRBJ1-5 -
TGCGCCAGCAGCACCGGCGGGACAGTTGAAGCTTTCTTT CASSTGGTVEAFF TRBV5-1 TRBD1 TRBJ1-1 -
TGTGCCAGCGTGTCTCTCGGGGAGCTGTTTTTT CASVSLGELFF TRBV27 - TRBJ2-2 -
TGTGCCAGCAGCTATGGCGGTCGCGGGGGGGCAGTCTACGAGCAGTACTTC CASSYGGRGGAVYEQYF TRBV5-4 TRBD2 TRBJ2-7 -
TGCGCCAGCAGCCATCCCGGACAGGGGGACGGCTACACCTTC CASSHPGQGDGYTF TRBV4-1 TRBD1 TRBJ1-2 -
TGTGCCAGCAGTTACTCCAATACCGACAGGTCCGGCTACACCTTC CASSYSNTDRSGYTF TRBV6-5 - TRBJ1-2 -
TGTGCCAGCAGCGCCGGCTATGGCTACACCTTC CASSAGYGYTF TRBV9 - TRBJ1-2 -
TGTGCCAGCAGCCGGGGACAGGGGGACACCGGGGAGCTGTTTTTT CASSRGQGDTGELFF TRBV7-6 TRBD1 TRBJ2-2 -
TGTGCCAGCAGCGGAACCGGGACTAAGAGCTCCACCTCCTACAATGAGCAGTTCTTC CASSGTGTKSSTSYNEQFF TRBV7-9 TRBD2 TRBJ2-1 -
TGTGCCAGCAGTTACCAAGCGGGAACTTCCTACGAGCAGTACTTC CASSYQAGTSYEQYF TRBV27 TRBD2 TRBJ2-7 -
TGTGCCAGCAGCCTAGTAGGACACCATGGAAAGACCTATGGCTACACCTTC CASSLVGHHGKTYGYTF TRBV7-9 - TRBJ1-2 once
TGTGCCAGCAGTTTAAGTGCTAGCCACACCGGGGAGCTGTTTTTT CASSLSASHTGELFF TRBV27 - TRBJ2-2 -
TGTGCCAGCAGCGTATCCCCCCGGACAGGGGAAGAGACCCAGTACTTC CASSVSPRTGEETQYF TRBV9 TRBD1 TRBJ2-5 -
TGTGCCAGCAGCCAAGAAGCGGGGGGTCTCACAGATACGCAGTATTTT CASSQEAGGLTDTQYF TRBV4-2 TRBD2 TRBJ2-3 -
TGTGCCAGCAGAGACAGGGCTGATTCCTACGAGCAGTACTTC CASRDRADSYEQYF TRBV13 TRBD1 TRBJ2-7 -
TGTGCCAGCAGCTTATTTTTGGGGACTAGCGGGACGACTGGGGATGAGCAGTTCTTC CASSLFLGTSGTTGDEQFF TRBV7-3 TRBD2 TRBJ2-1 -
TGTGCCAGCAGCCCCTACGACAGGTCTAGGGACACCGGGGAGCTGTTTTTT CASSPYDRSRDTGELFF TRBV7-8 - TRBJ2-2 -
TGTGCCAGCAGTTACGACAGATACAATGAGCAGTTCTTC CASSYDRYNEQFF TRBV6-6 - TRBJ2-1 -
TGTGCCATCAGCCCCGGGACAGGGGACTACGAGCAGTACTTC CAISPGTGDYEQYF TRBV10-3 TRBD1 TRBJ2-7 once
TGTGCCAGCAGCTCCGGACAGGCACAGTTCTTC CASSSGQAQFF TRBV7-6 TRBD1 TRBJ2-1 once
TGCAGTGCTAGTAGGCGGGAAGCTTTCTTT CSASRREAFF TRBV20-1 - TRBJ1-1 -
TGCGCCAGCAGCCACGGGGGACGTGAAGCTTTCTTT CASSHGGREAFF TRBV4-1 - TRBJ1-1 -
TGTGCCAGCAGTTTAATTGCAGGGGCTTTAGGCTACGAGCAGTACTTC CASSLIAGALGYEQYF TRBV27 - TRBJ2-7 -
TGTGCCAGCAGTCCGTTCTCGGGCTACGAGCAGTACTTC CASSPFSGYEQYF TRBV27 - TRBJ2-7 once
TGTGCCAGCCGAGCGCCTAGCACAGATACGCAGTATTTT CASRAPSTDTQYF TRBV11-3 - TRBJ2-3 once
TGTGCCAGCAGTACAGGACAGGACACCGGGGAGCTGTTTTTT CASSTGQDTGELFF TRBV5-5 TRBD1 TRBJ2-2 -
TGTGCCAGCACCAATAGCGGGAGCGGCTACAATGAGCAGTTCTTC CASTNSGSGYNEQFF TRBV27 TRBD2 TRBJ2-1 -
TGTGCCAGCAGTATACTAGCGGGGGGGTTATTTGGAGATACGCAGTATTTT CASSILAGGLFGDTQYF TRBV28 TRBD2 TRBJ2-3 -
TGTGCCAGCAGCGTTGGGCCGGGGAATGAAAAACTGTTTTTT CASSVGPGNEKLFF TRBV9 - TRBJ1-4 once
TGTGCCAGCAGCCATCAGACACAGGGGTCCCCCGACGAGCAGTACTTC CASSHQTQGSPDEQYF TRBV5-5 TRBD1 TRBJ2-7 few
TGTGCCAGCACTAGGGGGCTGAACACTGAAGCTTTCTTT CASTRGLNTEAFF TRBV14 TRBD1 TRBJ1-1 -
TGTGCCAGCAGTACGGGACAGTACCAGCCCCAGCATTTT CASSTGQYQPQHF TRBV6-1 TRBD1 TRBJ1-5 -
TGCGCCAGCAGCCGGAATCGGGACAGCCAGTTCTTC CASSRNRDSQFF TRBV4-1 TRBD1 TRBJ2-1 -
TGTGCCAGCAGCTTAGCGATATCCGGGACAGGGGGCTCGAATCAGCCCCAGCATTTT CASSLAISGTGGSNQPQHF TRBV7-6 TRBD1 TRBJ1-5 -
TGTGCCAGCAGTGAAACAGGGCCCACCGGGGAGCTGTTTTTT CASSETGPTGELFF TRBV6-4 - TRBJ2-2 -
TGTGCCAGTAGGCAGGGGAGTACTGAAGCTTTCTTT CASRQGSTEAFF TRBV19 - TRBJ1-1 -
TGTGCCAGCAGTTTATTGGGGGGGGGACTCTACGAGCAGTACTTC CASSLLGGGLYEQYF TRBV28 TRBD2 TRBJ2-7 -
TGTGCCAGCAGTTCGGTCGTTGCCTACGAGCAGTACTTC CASSSVVAYEQYF TRBV27 - TRBJ2-7 -
TGTGCCAGCAGCTCCCTCAGGCCCACAGATACGCAGTATTTT CASSSLRPTDTQYF TRBV7-9 - TRBJ2-3 -
TGTGCCAGCAGTTTATACCAGGGATCCCCCTACGAGCAGTACTTC CASSLYQGSPYEQYF TRBV28 - TRBJ2-7 -
TGCAGCGTTGAAGATAACCTACAGGGCCTCTATGGCTACACCTTC CSVEDNLQGLYGYTF TRBV29-1 - TRBJ1-2 -
TGTGCCAGCAGCTTAATGGGGACAGGTTCCTACGAGCAGTACTTC CASSLMGTGSYEQYF TRBV5-6 TRBD1 TRBJ2-7 -
TGTGCCAGCACTTCGCTCATAGGGAGCGAGCAGTACTTC CASTSLIGSEQYF TRBV25-1 - TRBJ2-7 once
TGCGCCAGCAGCCAAGGGGGGGGGACTAGAACCTCCTACGAGCAGTACTTC CASSQGGGTRTSYEQYF TRBV4-1 TRBD2 TRBJ2-7 -
TGCAGCGTTTTAGGGGGGGCCCCCATGAACACTGAAGCTTTCTTT CSVLGGAPMNTEAFF TRBV29-1 - TRBJ1-1 -
TGCGCCAGCAGCCAAAACGAGGGCACTAATGAAAAACTGTTTTTT CASSQNEGTNEKLFF TRBV4-1 - TRBJ1-4 -
TGTGCCAGCAGCTCGAGTGCGAGCTCCTACGAGCAGTACTTC CASSSSASSYEQYF TRBV2 - TRBJ2-7 -